One sample yielded the 7 T cell receptor beta chains listed below, sequenced in a study of CD8 T cell repertoires and HIV-1 epitope variants. The repertoire was sequenced with immunoSEQ multiplex PCR; TCRdb's copy has only in-frame clones and lacks some. The data show approximately 5,000 clones, around 64% seen once. Antigens for these TCRs are unknown. Sequenced material: cultured CD8+ T cells derived from PBMCs. All receptors come from a male donor with HIV.

The genes are TRBV4-3 and TRBJ1-4; D remains ambiguous. CDR3 length equals 12 residues. Germline V gene sequence: CDR1 LGHNA, CDR2 YSLEER. V dropped 0 bases and J dropped 11 bases, with 7 bases sitting between them. CDR3 sequence: CASSQDNEKLFF. The DNA for the CDR3 is TGCGCCAGCAGCCAAGATAACGAGAAACTGTTTTTT.

The chain recombines TRBV2 with TRBJ2-7, with no clear D. The CDR3 loop spans 13 amino acids. Trimming left V 1 base short and J 3 bases short, with 7 bases between. Germline V CDR1 and CDR2: SNHLY, FYNNEI. The CDR3 sequence: CASSEDARYEQYF. As DNA, the CDR3 is TGTGCCAGCAGTGAAGACGCCCGCTACGAGCAGTACTTC.

This clone was seen only a few times. The chain couples TRBV23-1 to TRBJ1-5; D is unresolved. TRBV23-1 is placed among ORFs of uncertain function. CDR3 length: 13 residues. Trimming removed 2 bases at V and 1 base at J, with 3 bases between. The CDR3 nucleotides read TGCGCCAGCAGTCAACGGAGCAATCAGCCCCAGCATTTT. Protein product: CASSQRSNQPQHF.

This sequence joins TRBV7-9 and TRBJ2-1, with 7 bases aligning to TRBD1. The germline CDR1 and CDR2 sequences are SEHNR and FQNEAQ (reference sequence). Losses at the gene ends were 5 bases for V and 5 bases for J; bases not matched to a gene: 12. This CDR3 spans 16 amino acids. In DNA, the CDR3 is TGTGCCAGCAGCCCCGTGGAGACAGGGAACCACAATGAGCAGTTCTTC. Its translation is CASSPVETGNHNEQFF.

V is TRBV5-5 and J is TRBJ2-3, with 11 bases aligning to TRBD2. V was clipped by 2 bases and J by 1 base; unmatched bases: 3. CDR1 is SGHKS, CDR2 YYEKEE, per germline (reference sequence). The CDR3 runs 16 residues. The CDR3 coding sequence is TGTGCCAGCAGCTTTAGCGGGAGGGCCCGCACAGATACGCAGTATTTT. It yields the protein CASSFSGRARTDTQYF.

This sequence joins TRBV27 and TRBJ2-1; the match to TRBD2 covers 9 bases. V lost 2 bases and J lost 9; bases outside the gene matches: 5. The germline V gene encodes CDR1 MNHEY and CDR2 SMNVEV (reference sequence). The CDR3 totals 14 residues. CDR3 sequence: CASSLGLAGSEQFF. The CDR3 DNA reads TGTGCCAGCAGTTTAGGTCTAGCGGGAAGTGAGCAGTTCTTC.

The V call is TRBV4-2, the J call TRBJ2-7, with a tentative D call TRBD2 (6 bases). The CDR3 loop spans 12 amino acids. Germline assignment: CDR1 LGHNA and CDR2 YNFKEQ. V dropped 5 bases and J dropped 6 bases, with 11 bases sitting between them. The CDR3 DNA sequence: TGTGCCAGCAGCTTACGAGCGGGCGAGCAGTACTTC. It encodes CASSLRAGEQYF.